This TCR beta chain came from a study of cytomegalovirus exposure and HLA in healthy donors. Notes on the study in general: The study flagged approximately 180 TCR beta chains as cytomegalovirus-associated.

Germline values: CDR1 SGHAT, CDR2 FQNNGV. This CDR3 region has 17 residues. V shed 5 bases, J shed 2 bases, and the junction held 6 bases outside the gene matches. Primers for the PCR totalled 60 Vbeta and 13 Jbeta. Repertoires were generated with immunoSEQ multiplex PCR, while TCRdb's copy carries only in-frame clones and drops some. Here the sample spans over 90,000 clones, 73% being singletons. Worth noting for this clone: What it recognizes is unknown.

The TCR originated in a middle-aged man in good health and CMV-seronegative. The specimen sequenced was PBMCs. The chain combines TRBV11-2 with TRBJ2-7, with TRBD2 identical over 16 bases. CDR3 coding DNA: TGTGCCAGCAGCGCCGGGACTAGCGGGGGGGCTGCCTACGAGCAGTACTTC. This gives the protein CASSAGTSGGAAYEQYF. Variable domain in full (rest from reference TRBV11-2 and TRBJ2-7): EAGVAQSPRYKIIEKRQSVAFWCNPISGHATLYWYQQILGQGPKLLIQFQNNGVVDDSQLPKDRFSAERLKGVDSTLKIQPAKLEDSAVYLCASSAGTSGGAAYEQYFGPGTRLTVT.